This T cell receptor beta chain comes out of a study of cytomegalovirus exposure and HLA in healthy donors. At the level of the study: Of the donors genotyped, approximately 430 in all, around 77% fell in the Caucasian-associated ancestry cluster.

The PCR employed 60 Vbeta primers together with 13 Jbeta primers. Sequenced by immunoSEQ multiplex PCR; TCRdb stores in-frame clones only, minus some. The data hold 150,000 to 200,000 clones, with around 68% observed a single time. Per germline, CDR1 SGHTA and CDR2 FQGNSA. This CDR3 has 15 amino acids. Trimming removed 1 base from V and 2 bases from J; junction bases left unmatched: 5. General study results and limits: Under in vitro conditions, a few CMV-associated chains were confirmed as specific for CMV antigens.

As regards this clone: Its antigen is undetermined.

The sequencing input was PBMCs. The receptor's source is a woman aged 40 to 50 in good health and CMV-seropositive. This chain joins TRBV7-2 and TRBJ2-7; the match to TRBD1 covers 7 bases. The CDR3 protein is CASSLGWDSTYEQYF. In DNA form, the CDR3 reads TGTGCCAGCAGCTTAGGTTGGGACAGCACCTACGAGCAGTACTTC.